The clone carrying this TCR beta chain came up a few times. As yet, its antigen is unknown. An end of the junction differs from the germline gene, which may be a read error. This CDR3 region has 14 residues. The V gene's germline CDR1 is DFQATT and CDR2 SNEGSKA (reference sequence). With a J-beta primer mix and a sample-barcoded 5' primer, a second PCR ran 7 to 11 cycles. Via MiXCR, TCRdb re-called the 5' RACE reads, giving one row per CDR3 protein. This sample has roughly 550,000 distinct CDR3 sequences; approximately 25% occur once, and the top ten carry 8.5% to 9.5%. This entry belongs to a study of blood T cells in healthy people across ages. Study results and limitations: It was held that diversity estimates obtained from one million T cells represented underestimates.

These data also featured in a second study, about T cells of mothers and their children. This second study says: The TCR beta CDR3 read count exceeded 10 million for each mother and was about 2.8 million for each child.

This rearrangement joins TRBV20-1 to TRBJ2-7; perhaps D is TRBD1 or TRBD2 (5 bases each). Input material: blood. The sequence derives from a boy aged 5-17 years in good health. The CDR3: CSARDYGAAYGQYF. CDR3 DNA sequence: TGCAGTGCTAGAGATTACGGGGCAGCCTACGGGCAGTACTTC.